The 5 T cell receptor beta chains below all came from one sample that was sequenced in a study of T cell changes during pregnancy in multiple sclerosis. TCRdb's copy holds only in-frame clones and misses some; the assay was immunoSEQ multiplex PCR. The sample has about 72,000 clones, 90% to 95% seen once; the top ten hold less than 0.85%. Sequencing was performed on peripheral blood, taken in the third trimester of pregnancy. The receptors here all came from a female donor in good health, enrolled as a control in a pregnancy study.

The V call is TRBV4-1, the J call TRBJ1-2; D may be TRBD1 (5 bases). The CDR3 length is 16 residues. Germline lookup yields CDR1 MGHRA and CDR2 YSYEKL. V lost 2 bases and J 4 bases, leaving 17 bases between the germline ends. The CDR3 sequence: CASSQSESGTVYGYTF. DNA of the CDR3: TGCGCCAGCAGCCAAAGCGAAAGCGGGACGGTCTATGGCTACACCTTC.

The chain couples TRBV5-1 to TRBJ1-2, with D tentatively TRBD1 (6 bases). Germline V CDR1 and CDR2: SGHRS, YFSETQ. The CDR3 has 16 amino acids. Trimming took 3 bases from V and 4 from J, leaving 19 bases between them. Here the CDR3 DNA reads TGCGCCAGCAGCTCCTTGTCAAGGACAGCACCCTATGGCTACACCTTC. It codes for CASSSLSRTAPYGYTF.

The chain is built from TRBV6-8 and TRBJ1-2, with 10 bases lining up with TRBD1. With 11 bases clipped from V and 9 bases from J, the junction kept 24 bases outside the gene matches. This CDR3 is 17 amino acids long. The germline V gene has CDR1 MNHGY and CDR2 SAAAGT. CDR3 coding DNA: TGTGCCGAGCATACCATGAGATCCGGGACAGGGGATCTGAGCTACACCTTC. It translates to CAEHTMRSGTGDLSYTF.

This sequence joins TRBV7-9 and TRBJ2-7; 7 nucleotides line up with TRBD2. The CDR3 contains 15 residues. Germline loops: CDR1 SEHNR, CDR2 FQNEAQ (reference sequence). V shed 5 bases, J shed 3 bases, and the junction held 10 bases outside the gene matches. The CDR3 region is CASSPRAGLNYEQYF. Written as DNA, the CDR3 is TGTGCCAGCAGCCCTAGAGCGGGACTAAACTACGAGCAGTACTTC.

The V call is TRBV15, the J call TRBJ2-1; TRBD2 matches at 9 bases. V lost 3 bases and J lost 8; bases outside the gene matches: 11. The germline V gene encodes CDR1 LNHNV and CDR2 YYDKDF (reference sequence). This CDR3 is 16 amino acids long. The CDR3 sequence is CATSSSGTSWGHEQFF. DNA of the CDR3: TGTGCCACCAGCAGCTCCGGGACTAGCTGGGGGCATGAGCAGTTCTTC.